One sample yielded the 32 T cell receptor beta chains listed below, sequenced in a study of technical replicates of blood from several donors. Sequenced by immunoSEQ multiplex PCR; TCRdb stores in-frame clones only, minus some. The sample records 80,000 to 95,000 clones, approximately 95% being singletons. Specimen: T cells isolated from PBMCs. These receptors all come from a human donor in good health.

This clone was picked up one time. V is TRBV7-2 and J is TRBJ2-6, with a possible D match to TRBD2 (6 bases). CDR3 size: 19 residues. V lost 4 bases and J lost 0, with 19 bases in between. Germline V gene sequence: CDR1 SGHTA, CDR2 FQGNSA. CDR3 nucleotide sequence: TGTGCCAGCAGCTCTTCGATGGGGGGTCTAGGCTCTGGGGCCAACGTCCTGACTTTC. It translates to CASSSSMGGLGSGANVLTF.

The rearrangement links TRBV27 to TRBJ1-2; 10 bases fit TRBD1. V lost 2 bases to trimming and J lost 4 bases; unmatched junction nucleotides: 10. Germline values: CDR1 MNHEY, CDR2 SMNVEV (reference sequence). The CDR3 length is 17 residues. CDR3 residues: CASSLTSRTGGIYGYTF. The CDR3 DNA sequence: TGTGCCAGCAGTTTAACTTCTCGGACAGGGGGGATCTATGGCTACACCTTC.

This rearrangement joins TRBV5-6 to TRBJ2-5, with 8 nucleotides matching TRBD2. The CDR3 extends over 19 amino acids. V lost 0 bases, J lost 0 bases, and 13 bases stayed unmatched. Germline assignment: CDR1 SGHDT and CDR2 YYEEEE. For the CDR3, the DNA is TGTGCCAGCAGCTTGGAGCTAGCGGGTCCCCTTTTGTACCAAGAGACCCAGTACTTC. This sequence encodes CASSLELAGPLLYQETQYF.

The DNA for the CDR3 is TGTGCCAGCAGCCCACGGGGGGGCGCGTATAGCAATCAGCCCCAGCATTTT. Residues: CASSPRGGAYSNQPQHF. The chain carries TRBV6-4 and TRBJ1-5, with a weak D call TRBD1 (6 bases). CDR1 is MRHNA and CDR2 is SNTAGT in the germline V gene. Trimming took off 6 bases at V and 0 bases at J, with 18 bases between the two ends. This CDR3 is built from 17 residues.

The rearrangement joins TRBV14 to TRBJ2-5; 10 bases are shared with TRBD2. Germline V gene sequence: CDR1 SGHDN, CDR2 FVKESK. This CDR3 contains 18 residues. V dropped 4 bases and J dropped 2; count of bases not matched to a gene: 13. Here the CDR3 DNA reads TGTGCCAGCAGCCCGACACTGAGACTAGCGGGCAAACAAGAGACCCAGTACTTC. The encoded protein is CASSPTLRLAGKQETQYF.

This chain links TRBV19 with TRBJ2-7; maybe TRBD2 (5 bases). This CDR3 is built from 12 residues. V lost 8 bases, J lost 7 bases, and 15 bases lay in between. Germline CDR1 LNHDA, CDR2 SQIVND (reference sequence). The CDR3 nucleotides read TGTGCCAGTCATGATAAGCGAGGGGAGCAGTACTTC. This sequence encodes CASHDKRGEQYF.

In nucleotides, the CDR3 is TGTGCCAGTAGTATCACGGGGGACAATCAGCCCCAGCATTTT. Amino acid sequence: CASSITGDNQPQHF. The chain has TRBV19 and TRBJ1-5, with D possibly matching TRBD1 (5 bases). Trimming pared 3 bases from V and 3 bases from J, leaving 9 bases between. The CDR3 runs to 14 residues. Germline CDR1 reads LNHDA; CDR2 reads SQIVND (reference sequence).

The gene calls are TRBV2 and TRBJ1-5; D gene unclear. Trimming stripped 7 bases from V and 1 base from J, with 14 bases between. The CDR3 is 15 amino acids. The germline V gene encodes CDR1 SNHLY and CDR2 FYNNEI. The CDR3 region is CASKFEELSNQPQHF. CDR3 DNA sequence: TGTGCCAGCAAGTTCGAGGAGTTGAGCAATCAGCCCCAGCATTTT.

Written as DNA, the CDR3 is TGTGCCAGCACTCCCCGACAGGGTGAGACCCAGTACTTC. Protein sequence: CASTPRQGETQYF. The chain carries TRBV25-1 and TRBJ2-5, with 7 bases matching TRBD1. V shed 7 bases, J shed 5 bases, and the junction held 7 bases outside the gene matches. The CDR3 length is 13 residues. In germline, CDR1 is MGHDK, CDR2 SYGVNS.

V and J are TRBV30 and TRBJ2-6; 7 positions agree with TRBD1. CDR3 length equals 14 residues. V lost 3 bases to trimming and J lost 9 bases; unmatched junction nucleotides: 8. The germline V gene encodes CDR1 GTSNPN and CDR2 SVGIG (reference sequence). The CDR3 here is CAWRQTGMSNVLTF. The CDR3 DNA sequence: TGTGCCTGGAGGCAGACAGGGATGAGCAACGTCCTGACTTTC.

This sequence joins TRBV19 and TRBJ1-2, with 7 positions matching TRBD1. V lost 5 bases, J lost 4 bases, and 19 bases stayed unmatched. The CDR3 runs 18 residues. Germline V gene lookup returns CDR1 LNHDA and CDR2 SQIVND (reference sequence). The CDR3 reads CASSPIQGPALKVYGYTF. The CDR3 DNA sequence: TGTGCCAGTAGTCCTATACAGGGGCCCGCCTTGAAGGTCTATGGCTACACCTTC. Filled out from reference TRBV19 and TRBJ1-2, the complete variable domain reads DGGITQSPKYLFRKEGQNVTLSCEQNLNHDAMYWYRQDPGQGLRLIYYSQIVNDFQKGDIAEGYSVSREKKESFPLTVTSAQKNPTAFYLCASSPIQGPALKVYGYTFGSGTRLTVV.

This chain links TRBV28 with TRBJ1-2, with 7 bases identical to TRBD1. V shed 1 base and J 8 bases; nucleotides not matched to a gene: 13. Germline CDR1 MDHEN, CDR2 SYDVKM. The CDR3 is made up of 16 amino acids. The DNA of the CDR3 is TGTGCCAGCAGTTTATCTGCAGGGGGGAGAGAGGGAGGCTACACCTTC. Encoded protein: CASSLSAGGREGGYTF.

The CDR3 sequence: CASSLDTTSGVYEQYF. CDR3 coding DNA: TGCGCCAGCAGCTTGGATACGACTAGCGGAGTCTACGAGCAGTACTTC. The rearrangement uses TRBV5-1 and TRBJ2-7, with 9 bases fitting TRBD2. The junction had 7 bases not matched to a gene; V was cut back by 0 bases and J by 3 bases. The CDR3 has 16 amino acids. Germline V lookup: CDR1 SGHRS, CDR2 YFSETQ.

The chain carries TRBV11-1 and TRBJ2-1; 13 bases agree with TRBD2. Germline V gene sequence: CDR1 SGHAT, CDR2 FQDESV (reference sequence). The J segment lost 5 bases and the V segment lost 1 base, leaving 8 bases of the junction unmatched. This CDR3 has 18 amino acids. The CDR3 loop reads CASSLGLAGGENNNEQFF. DNA of the CDR3: TGTGCCAGCAGCTTAGGACTAGCGGGAGGCGAAAATAACAATGAGCAGTTCTTC.

CDR3: CASSLLYIAAEAFF. In DNA form, the CDR3 reads TGTGCCAGCAGTTTATTATACATTGCGGCTGAAGCTTTCTTT. This sequence joins TRBV28 and TRBJ1-1; the D is unclear. V lost 1 base and J lost 6, with 12 bases in between. Per the germline V gene, CDR1 is MDHEN and CDR2 is SYDVKM. This CDR3 is 14 amino acids long.

The chain uses TRBV9 and TRBJ2-7, with TRBD1 matching 10 bases. The CDR3 has 15 residues. After removal of 2 bases from V and 1 base from J, the junction contained 3 bases not matched to a gene. Germline assignment: CDR1 SGDLS and CDR2 YYNGEE. The CDR3 coding sequence is TGTGCCAGCAGCGTCCGGGACAGGGGATCCTACGAGCAGTACTTC. It codes for CASSVRDRGSYEQYF.

The V call is TRBV19, the J call TRBJ1-2; 7 bases are shared with TRBD1. CDR1 is LNHDA, CDR2 SQIVND, per germline (reference sequence). CDR3 size: 15 residues. With 6 bases clipped from V and 4 bases from J, the junction kept 11 bases outside the gene matches. As DNA, the CDR3 is TGTGCCAGTAGCCCTCTCGCCGGGACAGCCTATGGCTACACCTTC. It codes for CASSPLAGTAYGYTF.

V usage is TRBV18 and J usage is TRBJ2-7; D is unclear. The CDR3 length is 13 residues. Germline V CDR1 and CDR2: KGHSH, LQKENI. V was shortened by 1 base and J by 5 bases, with 9 bases between the two germline ends. The CDR3 DNA is TGTGCCAGCTCACCACGAGATTTTGACGAGCAGTACTTC. Encoded protein: CASSPRDFDEQYF.

This clone came up once. The chain uses TRBV16 and TRBJ2-1; 11 nucleotides line up with TRBD2. V lost 0 bases and J lost 5; bases outside the gene matches: 12. Germline CDR1 and CDR2: KGHSY and FQNENV. The CDR3 spans 19 residues. CDR3 nucleotides: TGTGCCAGCAGCCAATCACTACTAGCGGGAGCAGCAATTAACAATGAGCAGTTCTTC. This translates into CASSQSLLAGAAINNEQFF.

The gene calls are TRBV15 and TRBJ2-2, with D tentatively TRBD1 (6 bases). Germline V lookup: CDR1 LNHNV, CDR2 YYDKDF (reference sequence). V lost 5 bases to trimming and J lost 2 bases, with 12 bases between them. This CDR3 is built from 15 residues. This CDR3 is CATSEGHPNTGELFF. In DNA form, the CDR3 reads TGTGCCACCAGCGAGGGACACCCAAACACCGGGGAGCTGTTTTTT.

V usage is TRBV7-8 and J usage is TRBJ1-1; D is ambiguous. Germline CDR1 and CDR2: SGHVS and FQNEAQ. Trimming took 5 bases from V and 7 from J, leaving 17 bases between them. There are 14 residues in the CDR3. CDR3 sequence: CASSPFRREDEAFF. CDR3 in DNA: TGTGCCAGCAGCCCCTTTCGGAGGGAGGATGAAGCTTTCTTT.

The chain has TRBV7-3 and TRBJ2-6, with a tentative D call TRBD1 (5 bases). Trimming took off 5 bases at V and 2 bases at J, with 13 bases between the two ends. The V gene's germline CDR1 is SGHTA and CDR2 FQGTGA. The length of the CDR3 is 16 residues. The DNA for the CDR3 is TGTGCCAGCAGCATTAGACAGACTGCTGGGGCCAACGTCCTGACTTTC. This codes for CASSIRQTAGANVLTF.

This chain connects TRBV5-4 to TRBJ2-3, with 12 bases aligning to TRBD2. This CDR3 has 16 residues. Looked up from germline, CDR1 is SGHNT and CDR2 is YYREEE (reference sequence). With 2 bases clipped from V and 5 bases from J, the junction kept 6 bases outside the gene matches. The CDR3 nucleotides read TGTGCCAGCAGCTTCCCGAGACTAGCGGGAGAAGATACGCAGTATTTT. Translating gives CASSFPRLAGEDTQYF.

The J gene is TRBJ2-3, the V gene TRBV2, with a possible D match to TRBD1 (5 bases). This CDR3 has 15 amino acids. Trimming pared 5 bases from V and 2 bases from J, leaving 14 bases between. CDR1 is SNHLY, CDR2 FYNNEI, per germline. DNA for the CDR3: TGTGCCAGCAGTATTAGGACACATTTCACAGATACGCAGTATTTT. Residues: CASSIRTHFTDTQYF.

The chain is built from TRBV6-4 and TRBJ2-7; possible D gene TRBD2, 5 bases. This CDR3 comprises 14 residues. Germline-derived CDR1 and CDR2 are MRHNA and SNTAGT. The V and J ends lost 3 bases and 7 bases respectively, with 16 bases between them. The CDR3 sequence: CASSEFEGAGEQYF. CDR3 DNA: TGTGCCAGCAGTGAGTTTGAGGGAGCTGGGGAGCAGTACTTC.

The chain combines TRBV11-2 with TRBJ1-5, with TRBD1 matching over 7 bases. The CDR3 is 14 amino acids. Germline trimming cut 5 bases from V and 0 bases from J; bases unmatched to any gene: 1. Germline CDR1 SGHAT, CDR2 FQNNGV. The CDR3 protein is CASSRQGSNQPQHF. The DNA of the CDR3 is TGTGCCAGCAGCAGACAGGGTAGCAATCAGCCCCAGCATTTT.

The CDR3 sequence: CASSFLTGDLEQFF. CDR3 nucleotide sequence: TGTGCCAGCAGTTTCTTGACAGGGGACCTTGAGCAGTTCTTC. The J gene is TRBJ2-1, the V gene TRBV28; 8 nucleotides agree with TRBD1. The CDR3 runs 14 residues. J was trimmed by 9 bases and V by 3 bases; bases with no gene match: 7. CDR1 and CDR2 from the germline V gene are MDHEN and SYDVKM. The entire variable domain, with the rest obtained from reference TRBV28 and TRBJ2-1, is as follows: DVKVTQSSRYLVKRTGEKVFLECVQDMDHENMFWYRQDPGLGLRLIYFSYDVKMKEKGDIPEGYSVSREKKERFSLILESASTNQTSMYLCASSFLTGDLEQFFGPGTRLTVL.

The chain has TRBV10-3 and TRBJ1-1; D not certain. This CDR3 has 15 amino acids. The V end was cut by 4 bases, the J end by 3 bases, with 15 bases between. CDR1 is ENHRY and CDR2 is SYGVKD in the germline V gene. CDR3 sequence: CAISGVGVWDTEAFF. Here the CDR3 DNA reads TGTGCCATCAGTGGGGTTGGAGTCTGGGACACTGAAGCTTTCTTT.

The chain combines TRBV25-1 with TRBJ1-1, with D uncertain. Looked up from germline, CDR1 is MGHDK and CDR2 is SYGVNS. CDR3 length: 11 amino acids. Trimming removed 0 bases from V and 8 bases from J, with 4 bases in between. In DNA, the CDR3 is TGTGCCAGCAGTGAATATGAGGAAGCTTTCTTT. This encodes CASSEYEEAFF.

The V and J genes are TRBV6-1 and TRBJ1-1; no firm D call. V was cut by 4 bases and J by 0 bases, with 6 bases left in between. Germline V gene data show CDR1 as MNHNS and CDR2 as SASEGT. The CDR3 is 13 amino acids. The CDR3 sequence is CASSGRVNTEAFF. The CDR3 bases are TGTGCCAGCAGTGGGAGGGTGAACACTGAAGCTTTCTTT.

The rearrangement uses TRBV9 and TRBJ1-2; D might be TRBD1 (5 bases). The germline CDR1 and CDR2 sequences are SGDLS and YYNGEE. Trimming stripped 4 bases from V and 4 bases from J, with 14 bases between. The CDR3 extends over 14 amino acids. CDR3 protein: CASSRDSSRYGYTF. As DNA, the CDR3 is TGTGCCAGCAGCCGGGACTCCTCCCGCTATGGCTACACCTTC.

The rearrangement uses TRBV28 and TRBJ2-7; possible D gene TRBD2, 6 bases. Trimming cost V 2 bases and J 0 bases, with 11 bases left between them. The germline V gene has CDR1 MDHEN and CDR2 SYDVKM. This CDR3 region has 15 residues. This CDR3 is CASSLAGLLSYEQYF. The CDR3 coding sequence is TGTGCCAGCAGTTTAGCGGGATTACTCTCCTACGAGCAGTACTTC.